This note documents a single TCR beta chain sequence. Its target is unknown. A second about 6 to 12 cycle PCR used barcoded and J-beta primers. Every cDNA molecule carried a tag from a template-switch adaptor bearing 12 random nucleotides. MiXCR, run by TCRdb on the 5' RACE reads, gives a single entry per CDR3 protein. The table lists roughly 1,500,000 distinct CDR3 sequences, roughly 32% of them singletons. The CDR3 is 17 amino acids. With V trimmed by 5 bases and J by 3 bases, 13 bases remained unmatched. Germline-derived CDR1 and CDR2 are DFQATT and SNEGSKA (reference sequence). The record originates from a study of blood T cells in healthy people across ages. Findings and limits, study-wide: Roughly linear age-related decline in beta diversity appeared, significant by age approximately 41. Fewer expanded clones and more diversity marked long-lived versus aged donors. Naive T cell percentage showed a strong correlation with TCR beta diversity.

V is TRBV20-1 and J is TRBJ2-1, with TRBD2 matching over 10 bases. The clonotype comes from a woman aged 25 to 39 in good health. Sequences were obtained from blood. The CDR3: CSASQAGGPVDYNEQFF. CDR3 DNA: TGCAGTGCTTCCCAAGCGGGAGGGCCGGTGGACTACAATGAGCAGTTCTTC.